This T cell receptor beta chain was captured in a study of PD-1 blockade in classical Hodgkin lymphoma. Study findings and constraints: Although disease activity or prior therapy may be involved, causes of the repertoire differences remain undefined. Before treatment, TCR diversity in newly diagnosed patients was reportedly lower than in healthy donors.

Time point given: newly diagnosed, previously untreated cHL patient sample. It was PBMCs in newly diagnosed, untreated classical Hodgkin lymphoma that served as comparison. Sequenced by immunoSEQ multiplex PCR; TCRdb stores in-frame clones only, minus some. Of tens of thousands of clones listed, roughly 91% are singletons. As for this clone: Its matching antigen is unknown.

The ends were cut back, 8 bases at V and 0 bases at J, with 6 bases in the middle. CDR1 and CDR2 (germline): MNHNY, SVGAGI (reference sequence). The CDR3 is made up of 12 amino acids. Sequencing was done on a sample of peripheral blood mononuclear cells (PBMCs). The V gene is TRBV6-6, the J gene TRBJ2-3; possible D gene TRBD2, 6 bases. This TCR was sampled from a human donor with classical Hodgkin lymphoma. This chain's CDR3 is CASGGSTDTQYF. DNA for the CDR3: TGTGCCAGCGGGGGGAGCACAGATACGCAGTATTTT.